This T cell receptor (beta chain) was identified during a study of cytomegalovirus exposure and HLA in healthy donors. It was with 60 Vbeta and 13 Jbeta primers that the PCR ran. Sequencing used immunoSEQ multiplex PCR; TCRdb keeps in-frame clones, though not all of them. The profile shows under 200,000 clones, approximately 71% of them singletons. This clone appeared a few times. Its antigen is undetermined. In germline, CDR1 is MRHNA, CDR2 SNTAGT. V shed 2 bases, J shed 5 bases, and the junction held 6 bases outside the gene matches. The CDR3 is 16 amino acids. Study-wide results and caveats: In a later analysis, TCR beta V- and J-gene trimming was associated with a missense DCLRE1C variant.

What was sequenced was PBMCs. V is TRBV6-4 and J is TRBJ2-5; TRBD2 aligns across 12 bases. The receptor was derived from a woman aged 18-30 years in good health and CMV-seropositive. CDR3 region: CASSDSASGGAETQYF. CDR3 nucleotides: TGTGCCAGCAGTGACAGCGCTAGCGGGGGGGCCGAGACCCAGTACTTC.